This T cell receptor (beta chain) comes out of a study of CD8 T cells in Susac syndrome. Study-level background: Sequenced Susac syndrome patients included roughly six with active disease and under 10 who were in remission.

The CDR3 consists of 14 residues. Deletions cut 6 bases from V and 0 bases from J, with 6 bases between. Germline CDR1 is MNHEY and CDR2 is SMNVEV (reference sequence). An input of about 0.5 to 1 ug of RNA was subjected to reverse transcription using random hexamers. TCRdb re-called the immunoSEQ multiplex PCR reads through MiXCR, storing one row per CDR3 protein. This sample has about 150,000 distinct CDR3 sequences, with almost 96% found just once. V and J are TRBV27 and TRBJ2-6; no clear D. This TCR was recovered from a human donor with Susac syndrome. The sequencing input was CD4+ T cells from PBMCs. The CDR3 reads CASRQFSGANVLTF. The DNA for the CDR3 is TGTGCCAGCAGACAGTTCTCTGGGGCCAACGTCCTGACTTTC.